These 9 T cell receptor beta chains came from one sample sequenced in a study of blood T cell repertoires in COVID-19. Profiling relied on immunoSEQ multiplex PCR, and the TCRdb table lists in-frame clones only, not all of them. The sample lists 95,000 to 110,000 clones, roughly 80% occurring once. Sequencing used peripheral blood. These receptors came from a man aged 60 to 75 with acute or convalescent COVID-19.

V is TRBV30 and J is TRBJ2-2; 10 nucleotides agree with TRBD1. Per germline, CDR1 GTSNPN and CDR2 SVGIG (reference sequence). This CDR3 contains 15 residues. The V gene end was trimmed by 3 bases and the J gene end by 7 bases; junction bases not matched to a gene: 8. The CDR3: CAWSGDRGLVGELFF. The CDR3 bases are TGTGCCTGGAGCGGAGACAGGGGGCTGGTCGGGGAGCTGTTTTTT.

This chain links TRBV5-6 with TRBJ2-7; a possible D gene is TRBD2 (6 bases). V lost 4 bases to trimming and J lost 3 bases, with 8 bases between them. The germline V gene encodes CDR1 SGHDT and CDR2 YYEEEE. The CDR3 is made up of 12 amino acids. CDR3 amino acids: CASSISGYEQYF. CDR3 nucleotide sequence: TGTGCCAGCAGCATTAGCGGCTACGAGCAGTACTTC.

The chain links TRBV4-3 to TRBJ1-3; 7 bases are a match to TRBD1. Germline V gene data show CDR1 as LGHNA and CDR2 as YSLEER. This CDR3 spans 15 amino acids. The junction had 9 bases not matched to a gene; V was cut back by 4 bases and J by 6 bases. This chain's CDR3 is CASSLAGGKENTIYF. CDR3 bases: TGCGCCAGCAGCCTCGCAGGGGGAAAGGAAAACACCATATATTTT.

The rearrangement links TRBV19 to TRBJ2-3, with 8 bases lining up with TRBD2. From germline, CDR1 is LNHDA and CDR2 SQIVND (reference sequence). With 8 bases clipped from V and 1 base from J, the junction kept 11 bases outside the gene matches. CDR3 length: 16 residues. The CDR3 DNA reads as TGTGCCAGTGCCCTCATCGCAGCGGGAGGCACAGATACGCAGTATTTT. It specifies CASALIAAGGTDTQYF. Complete variable domain (other parts from reference TRBV19 and TRBJ2-3): DGGITQSPKYLFRKEGQNVTLSCEQNLNHDAMYWYRQDPGQGLRLIYYSQIVNDFQKGDIAEGYSVSREKKESFPLTVTSAQKNPTAFYLCASALIAAGGTDTQYFGPGTRLTVL.

The rearrangement joins TRBV3-1 (or the pseudogene TRBV3-2) to TRBJ2-7; 10 positions agree with TRBD1. V was pared by 5 bases and J by 3 bases, with 7 bases of the junction left unmatched. This CDR3 has 15 residues. Germline V CDR1 and CDR2: LGHDT, YNNKEL (reference sequence). The CDR3 coding sequence is TGTGCCAGCAGCAGAGCCGGGACAGGGGACTACGAGCAGTACTTC. This encodes CASSRAGTGDYEQYF.

This clone showed up just a few times. V gene TRBV19 combines with J gene TRBJ2-7, with a tentative D call TRBD2 (6 bases). The CDR3 loop spans 15 amino acids. Trimming shortened V by 4 bases and J by 4 bases, and 17 bases separated the two germline ends. Per germline, CDR1 LNHDA and CDR2 SQIVND (reference sequence). This CDR3 reads CASSTGPGRRYEQYF. The DNA for the CDR3 is TGTGCCAGTAGTACAGGACCCGGGAGAAGGTACGAGCAGTACTTC.

The CDR3 loop is CASSQQVTGELFF. CDR3 bases: TGTGCCAGCAGTCAACAAGTCACCGGGGAGCTGTTTTTT. This chain links TRBV6-2 or TRBV6-3 with TRBJ2-2, with no clear D. The length of the CDR3 is 13 residues. Germline CDR1 MNHEY, CDR2 SVGEGT. Trimming left V 5 bases short and J 4 bases short, with 8 bases between.

The chain employs TRBV7-3 and TRBJ2-2, with 14 bases aligning to TRBD2. This CDR3 contains 18 residues. Germline V lookup: CDR1 SGHTA, CDR2 FQGTGA. V dropped 5 bases and J dropped 5; count of bases not matched to a gene: 10. DNA for the CDR3: TGTGCCAGCAGCCACGGGACTAGCGGGAGTTGGGGGACCGGGGAGCTGTTTTTT. Its translation: CASSHGTSGSWGTGELFF.

V usage is TRBV28 and J usage is TRBJ2-1, with 8 bases lining up with TRBD2. The V and J ends lost 2 bases and 0 bases, in that order; junction bases with no gene match: 3. The CDR3 has 16 amino acids. Germline V lookup: CDR1 MDHEN, CDR2 SYDVKM. CDR3 loop: CASSLRGRSSYNEQFF. The CDR3 bases are TGTGCCAGCAGTTTACGCGGGAGGAGCTCCTACAATGAGCAGTTCTTC. Combining the CDR3 with reference TRBV28 and TRBJ2-1 gives the whole variable domain DVKVTQSSRYLVKRTGEKVFLECVQDMDHENMFWYRQDPGLGLRLIYFSYDVKMKEKGDIPEGYSVSREKKERFSLILESASTNQTSMYLCASSLRGRSSYNEQFFGPGTRLTVL.